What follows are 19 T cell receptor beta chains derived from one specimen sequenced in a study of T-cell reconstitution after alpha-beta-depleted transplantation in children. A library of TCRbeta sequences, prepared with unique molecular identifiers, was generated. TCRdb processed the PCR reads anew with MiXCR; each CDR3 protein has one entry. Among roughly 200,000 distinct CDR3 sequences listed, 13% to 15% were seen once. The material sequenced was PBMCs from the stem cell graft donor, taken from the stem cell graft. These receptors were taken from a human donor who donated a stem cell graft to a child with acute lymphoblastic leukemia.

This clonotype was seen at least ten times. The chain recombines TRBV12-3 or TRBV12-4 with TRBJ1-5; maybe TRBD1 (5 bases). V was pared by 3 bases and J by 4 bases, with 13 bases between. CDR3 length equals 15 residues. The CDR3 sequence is CASSFTDRANQPQHF. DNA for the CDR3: TGTGCCAGCAGTTTTACCGACAGAGCTAATCAGCCCCAGCATTTT.

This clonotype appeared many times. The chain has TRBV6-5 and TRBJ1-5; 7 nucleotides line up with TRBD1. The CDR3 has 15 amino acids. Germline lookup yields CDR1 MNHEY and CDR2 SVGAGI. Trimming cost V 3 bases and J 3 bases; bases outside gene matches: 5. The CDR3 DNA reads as TGTGCCAGCAGTTATGGGACAGCACACAATCAGCCCCAGCATTTT. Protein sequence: CASSYGTAHNQPQHF.

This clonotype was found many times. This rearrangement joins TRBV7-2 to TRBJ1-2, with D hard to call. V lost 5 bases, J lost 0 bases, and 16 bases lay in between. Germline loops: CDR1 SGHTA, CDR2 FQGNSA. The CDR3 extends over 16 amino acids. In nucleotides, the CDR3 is TGTGCCAGCAGCCCCTCCTGGTGGGAAGCTAACTATGGCTACACCTTC. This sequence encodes CASSPSWWEANYGYTF.

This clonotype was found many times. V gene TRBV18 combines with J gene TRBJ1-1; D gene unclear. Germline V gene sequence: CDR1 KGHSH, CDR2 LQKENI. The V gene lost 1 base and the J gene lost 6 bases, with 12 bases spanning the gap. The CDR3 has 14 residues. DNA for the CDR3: TGTGCCAGCTCACCACTCGGAGGGTGGCCTGAAGCTTTCTTT. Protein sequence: CASSPLGGWPEAFF.

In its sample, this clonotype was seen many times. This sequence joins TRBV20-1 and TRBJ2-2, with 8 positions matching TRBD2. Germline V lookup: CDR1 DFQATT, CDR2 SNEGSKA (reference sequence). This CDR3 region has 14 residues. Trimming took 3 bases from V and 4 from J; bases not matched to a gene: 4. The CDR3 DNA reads TGCAGTGCTAGTAAAACTAGCGGCACCGGGGAGCTGTTTTTT. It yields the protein CSASKTSGTGELFF.

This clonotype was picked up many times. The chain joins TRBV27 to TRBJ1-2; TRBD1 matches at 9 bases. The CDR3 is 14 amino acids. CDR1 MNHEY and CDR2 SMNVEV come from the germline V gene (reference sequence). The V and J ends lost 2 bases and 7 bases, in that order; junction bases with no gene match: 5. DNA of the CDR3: TGTGCCAGCAGTTTAGGGACAGGGTTATTTGGCTACACCTTC. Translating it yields CASSLGTGLFGYTF.

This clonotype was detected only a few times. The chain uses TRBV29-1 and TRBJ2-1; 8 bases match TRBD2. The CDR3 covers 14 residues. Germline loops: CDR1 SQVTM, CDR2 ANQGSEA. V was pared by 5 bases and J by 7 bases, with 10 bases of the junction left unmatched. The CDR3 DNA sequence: TGCAGCGTTAGTCGAGCGGGAGTAGCTAATGAGCAGTTCTTC. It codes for CSVSRAGVANEQFF.

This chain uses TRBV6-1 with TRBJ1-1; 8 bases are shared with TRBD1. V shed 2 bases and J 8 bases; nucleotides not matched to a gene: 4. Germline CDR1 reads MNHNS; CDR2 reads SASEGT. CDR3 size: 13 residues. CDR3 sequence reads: CASSERDRLEAFF. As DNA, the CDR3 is TGTGCCAGCAGTGAAAGGGACAGGTTAGAAGCTTTCTTT.

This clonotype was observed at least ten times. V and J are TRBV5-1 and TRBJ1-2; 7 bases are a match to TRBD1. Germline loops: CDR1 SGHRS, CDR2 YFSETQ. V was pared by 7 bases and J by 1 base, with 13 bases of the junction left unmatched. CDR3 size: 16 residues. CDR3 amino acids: CASAPQGGRINYGYTF. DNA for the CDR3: TGCGCCAGCGCACCTCAGGGGGGACGGATTAACTATGGCTACACCTTC.

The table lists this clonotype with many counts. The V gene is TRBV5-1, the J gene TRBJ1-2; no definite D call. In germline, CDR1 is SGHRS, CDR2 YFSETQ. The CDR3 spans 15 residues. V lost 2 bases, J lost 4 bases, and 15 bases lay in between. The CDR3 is CASSFHHRTFYGYTF. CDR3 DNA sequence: TGCGCCAGCAGCTTCCATCATAGGACGTTCTATGGCTACACCTTC.

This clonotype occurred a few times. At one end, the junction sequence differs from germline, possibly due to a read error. The CDR3 is CATSGTGTTRGANGLTF. The CDR3 coding sequence is TGTGCCACCAGCGGTACAGGGACTACTAGGGGGGCCAACGGCCTGACTTTC. This chain connects TRBV15 to TRBJ2-6; TRBD2 is a possible D gene (7 bases). The CDR3 contains 17 residues. From germline, CDR1 is LNHNV and CDR2 YYDKDF (reference sequence).

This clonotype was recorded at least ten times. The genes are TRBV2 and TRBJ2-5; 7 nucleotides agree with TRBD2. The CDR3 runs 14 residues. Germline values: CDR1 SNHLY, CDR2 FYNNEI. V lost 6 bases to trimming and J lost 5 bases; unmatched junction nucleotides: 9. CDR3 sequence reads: CASRFGRASETQYF. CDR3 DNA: TGTGCCAGCAGATTTGGGAGGGCCTCGGAGACCCAGTACTTC.

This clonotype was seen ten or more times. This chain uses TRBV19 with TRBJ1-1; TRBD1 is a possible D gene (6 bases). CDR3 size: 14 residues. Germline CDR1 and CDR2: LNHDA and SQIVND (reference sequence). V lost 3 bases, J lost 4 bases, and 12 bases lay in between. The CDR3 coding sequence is TGTGCCAGTAGTATCCCCTCGGACAGCACTGAAGCTTTCTTT. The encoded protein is CASSIPSDSTEAFF.

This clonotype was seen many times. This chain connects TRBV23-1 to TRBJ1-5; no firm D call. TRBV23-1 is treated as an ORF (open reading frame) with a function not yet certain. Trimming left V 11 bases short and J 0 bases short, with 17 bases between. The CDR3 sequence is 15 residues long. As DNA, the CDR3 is TGCGCCTCCAGCCAAGAGAGCTATAGCAATCAGCCCCAGCATTTT. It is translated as CASSQESYSNQPQHF.

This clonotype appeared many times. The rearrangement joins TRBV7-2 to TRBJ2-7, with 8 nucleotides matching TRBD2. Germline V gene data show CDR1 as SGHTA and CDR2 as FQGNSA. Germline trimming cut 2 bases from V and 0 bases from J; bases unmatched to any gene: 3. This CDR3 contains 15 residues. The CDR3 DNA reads TGTGCCAGCAGCTTATCTAGCGGGTCCTCCTACGAGCAGTACTTC. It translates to CASSLSSGSSYEQYF.

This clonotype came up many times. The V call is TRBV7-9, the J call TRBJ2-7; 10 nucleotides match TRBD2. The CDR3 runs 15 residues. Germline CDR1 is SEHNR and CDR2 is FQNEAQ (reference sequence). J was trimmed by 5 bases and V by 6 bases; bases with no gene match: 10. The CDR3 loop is CASRSLTSGKNEQYF. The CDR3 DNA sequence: TGTGCCAGCAGATCTCTTACTAGCGGGAAAAACGAGCAGTACTTC.

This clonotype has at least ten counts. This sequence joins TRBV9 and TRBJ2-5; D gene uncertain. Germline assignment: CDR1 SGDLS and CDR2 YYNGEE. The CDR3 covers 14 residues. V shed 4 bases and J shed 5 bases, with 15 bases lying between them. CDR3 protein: CASSPRSLGETQYF. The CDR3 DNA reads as TGTGCCAGCAGCCCCCGCTCCCTGGGGGAGACCCAGTACTTC. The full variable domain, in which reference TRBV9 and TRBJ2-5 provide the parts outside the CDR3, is DSGVTQTPKHLITATGQRVTLRCSPRSGDLSVYWYQQSLDQGLQFLIQYYNGEERAKGNILERFSAQQFPDLHSELNLSSLELGDSALYFCASSPRSLGETQYFGPGTRLLVL.

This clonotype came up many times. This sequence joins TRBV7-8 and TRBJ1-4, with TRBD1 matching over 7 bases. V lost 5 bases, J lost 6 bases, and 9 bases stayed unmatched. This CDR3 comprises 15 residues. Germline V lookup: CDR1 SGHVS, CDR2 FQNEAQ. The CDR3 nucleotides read TGTGCCAGCAGCGCCGACAGGGATAGTGATGAAAAACTGTTTTTT. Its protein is CASSADRDSDEKLFF.

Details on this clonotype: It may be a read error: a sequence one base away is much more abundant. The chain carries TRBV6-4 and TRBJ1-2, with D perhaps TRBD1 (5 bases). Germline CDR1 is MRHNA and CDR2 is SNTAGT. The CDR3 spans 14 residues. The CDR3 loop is CASSDSTGGYGYAF. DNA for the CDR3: TGTGCCAGCAGTGACTCGACTGGGGGATATGGCTACGCCTTC.